This passage covers 22 T cell receptor beta chains from one sample sequenced in a study of PD-L1 blockade in urothelial cancer. The assay was immunoSEQ multiplex PCR, and TCRdb's table has in-frame clones only and misses some. The data contain just under 45,000 clones, about 80% of them singletons. The sample's time point: peripheral blood 6 weeks after treatment start. This sample comprised PBMCs, obtained around atezolizumab (anti-PD-L1) treatment. Receptors originate from a man between 60 and 75 years old with urothelial cancer.

The chain is built from TRBV5-6 and TRBJ1-2; tentatively, D is TRBD1 (5 bases). Per the germline V gene, CDR1 is SGHDT and CDR2 is YYEEEE. The CDR3 loop spans 15 amino acids. V lost 2 bases, J lost 8 bases, and 19 bases lay in between. CDR3 bases: TGTGCCAGCAGCTTATTACAGGAGCCCCCTCGAGGCTACACCTTC. Translation: CASSLLQEPPRGYTF.

The gene calls are TRBV5-1 and TRBJ2-1; 8 nucleotides agree with TRBD2. The germline CDR1 and CDR2 sequences are SGHRS and YFSETQ. The CDR3 has 15 residues. Unmatched junction bases numbered 11, after V lost 4 bases and J lost 8 bases. The CDR3: CASSRTGTSGDEQFF. The CDR3 DNA is TGCGCCAGCAGCAGGACCGGGACTAGTGGGGATGAGCAGTTCTTC.

This CDR3 is CASSPITYRGRGGDAEAFF. The CDR3 nucleotides read TGTGCCAGCAGTCCAATTACCTACAGGGGGCGGGGAGGAGACGCTGAAGCTTTCTTT. V usage is TRBV2 and J usage is TRBJ1-1; 9 nucleotides match TRBD1. This CDR3 is built from 19 residues. Germline values: CDR1 SNHLY, CDR2 FYNNEI. J lost 6 bases, V lost 5 bases, and 22 bases had no gene match.

This chain uses TRBV7-3 with TRBJ1-1; tentative D call: TRBD1 (6 bases). Trimming pared 2 bases from V and 1 base from J, leaving 8 bases between. The germline V gene encodes CDR1 SGHTA and CDR2 FQGTGA. The CDR3 consists of 14 residues. CDR3 DNA: TGTGCCAGCAGCTTAGGGGGCTCGAACACTGAAGCTTTCTTT. This encodes CASSLGGSNTEAFF.

Remarks on this clone: This likely comes from a read error, as the CDR3 has no conserved phenylalanine or tryptophan at its end. The rearrangement links TRBV30 to TRBJ2-7, with TRBD2 as a possible D gene (5 bases). The germline V gene encodes CDR1 GTSNPN and CDR2 SVGIG (reference sequence). V was trimmed by 2 bases and J by 0 bases, leaving 20 bases between them. The CDR3 is made up of 17 amino acids. The CDR3 nucleotides read TGTGCCTGGAGTACCCTAGATCGGGGTAGGAGCTCCTACGAGCAGTACCTC. The encoded protein is CAWSTLDRGRSSYEQYL.

This chain links TRBV5-1 with TRBJ1-1; TRBD1 matches at 7 bases. Germline CDR1 is SGHRS and CDR2 is YFSETQ. V gave up 7 bases and J gave up 1 base; unmatched junction bases: 10. This CDR3 has 15 amino acids. CDR3 residues: CASHTSGGTNTEAFF. CDR3 in DNA: TGCGCCAGCCATACTTCAGGGGGGACGAACACTGAAGCTTTCTTT.

The chain carries TRBV28 and TRBJ1-5, with 9 bases matching TRBD1. Germline V gene data show CDR1 as MDHEN and CDR2 as SYDVKM. The CDR3 contains 16 residues. V trimming: 5 bases; J trimming: 5 bases; junction bases outside the gene matches: 10. The CDR3 DNA sequence: TGTGCCAGCAGTATAACCGGGACAGGGTTAGATCAGCCCCAGCATTTT. Translation: CASSITGTGLDQPQHF. The full variable domain, completed using reference TRBV28 and TRBJ1-5, is DVKVTQSSRYLVKRTGEKVFLECVQDMDHENMFWYRQDPGLGLRLIYFSYDVKMKEKGDIPEGYSVSREKKERFSLILESASTNQTSMYLCASSITGTGLDQPQHFGDGTRLSIL.

The chain has TRBV2 and TRBJ2-7, with a weak D call TRBD2 (5 bases). Germline-derived CDR1 and CDR2 are SNHLY and FYNNEI. Deletions cut 11 bases from V and 3 bases from J, with 20 bases between. The CDR3 consists of 14 residues. Written as DNA, the CDR3 is TGTGCCGGATTGAGGGATGGTGTGAGCTACGAGCAGTACTTC. As protein: CAGLRDGVSYEQYF. Using reference TRBV2 and TRBJ2-7 for the parts outside the CDR3, the full variable domain is EPEVTQTPSHQVTQMGQEVILRCVPISNHLYFYWYRQILGQKVEFLVSFYNNEISEKSEIFDDQFSVERPDGSNFTLKIRSTKLEDSAMYFCAGLRDGVSYEQYFGPGTRLTVT.

The rearrangement joins TRBV2 to TRBJ2-7; 12 bases map to TRBD1. Germline V lookup: CDR1 SNHLY, CDR2 FYNNEI. Trimming removed 4 bases from V and 6 bases from J; junction bases left unmatched: 10. CDR3 length: 16 amino acids. The CDR3 reads CASSGAPGTGGSEQYF. CDR3 coding DNA: TGTGCCAGCAGTGGAGCCCCCGGGACAGGGGGCAGCGAGCAGTACTTC.

The chain links TRBV10-3 to TRBJ1-2; D remains unclear. Germline assignment: CDR1 ENHRY and CDR2 SYGVKD. Trimming pared 2 bases from V and 5 bases from J, leaving 12 bases between. The CDR3 has 14 amino acids. The CDR3 loop reads CAISEEDTQYGYTF. DNA of the CDR3: TGTGCCATCAGTGAGGAAGACACCCAATATGGCTACACCTTC.

The genes are TRBV9 and TRBJ2-7; 9 nucleotides match TRBD1. V lost 3 bases and J lost 5; bases outside the gene matches: 9. Germline assignment: CDR1 SGDLS and CDR2 YYNGEE. There are 15 residues in the CDR3. Here the CDR3 reads CASSGQTGGGNEQYF. In DNA, the CDR3 is TGTGCCAGCAGCGGACAGACAGGGGGAGGGAACGAGCAGTACTTC. The full variable domain, with the rest looked up from reference TRBV9 and TRBJ2-7, is DSGVTQTPKHLITATGQRVTLRCSPRSGDLSVYWYQQSLDQGLQFLIQYYNGEERAKGNILERFSAQQFPDLHSELNLSSLELGDSALYFCASSGQTGGGNEQYFGPGTRLTVT.

The CDR3 loop is CSVEDQGAYEQYF. As DNA, the CDR3 is TGCAGCGTTGAAGATCAGGGGGCCTACGAGCAGTACTTC. The chain uses TRBV29-1 and TRBJ2-7; 7 nucleotides line up with TRBD1. This CDR3 comprises 13 residues. The germline V gene has CDR1 SQVTM and CDR2 ANQGSEA. Trimming took 0 bases from V and 2 from J; bases not matched to a gene: 1.

This clone was recorded a few times. This rearrangement joins TRBV5-1 to TRBJ2-7; the match to TRBD1 covers 9 bases. The trim removed 4 bases at V and 6 bases at J, leaving 11 bases unmatched. Germline V gene data show CDR1 as SGHRS and CDR2 as YFSETQ. The CDR3 is made up of 15 amino acids. The CDR3 DNA reads TGCGCCAGCAGCACTGAGGGACAGGGTCATCGCGAGCAGTACTTC. Translating it yields CASSTEGQGHREQYF.

The genes are TRBV11-2 and TRBJ2-5; D not resolved. This CDR3 contains 13 residues. V was shortened by 1 base and J by 0 bases, with 3 bases between the two germline ends. The germline V gene has CDR1 SGHAT and CDR2 FQNNGV. The CDR3 sequence is CASSLVNQETQYF. The CDR3, as DNA: TGTGCCAGCAGCTTAGTAAACCAAGAGACCCAGTACTTC.

This clone was observed once. A much larger clone lies a single base off, so this may be a read error. The chain is built from TRBV6-8 and TRBJ2-7; D is possibly TRBD1 or TRBD2 (5 bases each). CDR1 and CDR2 (germline): MNHGY, SAAAGT. This CDR3 spans 13 amino acids. The CDR3 DNA reads as TGTGTCAGCAGGTACGGGGCGGCATACGAGCAGTACTTC. This encodes CVSRYGAAYEQYF.

This clone was observed once. The rearrangement links TRBV14 to TRBJ2-7; D is perhaps TRBD1 (6 bases). V was cut by 1 base and J by 5 bases, with 12 bases left in between. CDR3 length: 14 residues. Germline CDR1 is SGHDN and CDR2 is FVKESK. CDR3: CASSQVYGTHEQYF. CDR3 in DNA: TGTGCCAGCAGCCAAGTGTACGGGACACACGAGCAGTACTTC. Combining the CDR3 with reference TRBV14 and TRBJ2-7 gives the whole variable domain EAGVTQFPSHSVIEKGQTVTLRCDPISGHDNLYWYRRVMGKEIKFLLHFVKESKQDESGMPNNRFLAERTGGTYSTLKVQPAELEDSGVYFCASSQVYGTHEQYFGPGTRLTVT.

The chain uses TRBV5-1 and TRBJ2-5; 9 bases are a match to TRBD2. In germline, CDR1 is SGHRS, CDR2 YFSETQ. This CDR3 spans 17 amino acids. The V and J ends lost 0 bases and 0 bases, in that order; junction bases with no gene match: 6. The CDR3 DNA reads as TGCGCCAGCAGCTTGGCCCCTAGCGGGATTAACCAAGAGACCCAGTACTTC. Translated, it gives CASSLAPSGINQETQYF.

The gene calls are TRBV30 and TRBJ2-3; 9 nucleotides match TRBD2. J was trimmed by 6 bases and V by 4 bases; bases with no gene match: 5. The length of the CDR3 is 13 residues. Germline V lookup: CDR1 GTSNPN, CDR2 SVGIG (reference sequence). The CDR3 protein is CAWNSGGADTQYF. In DNA, the CDR3 is TGTGCCTGGAATAGCGGGGGAGCCGATACGCAGTATTTT.

V gene TRBV6-5 combines with J gene TRBJ1-5; D possibly corresponds to TRBD1 (5 bases). The CDR3 is made up of 14 amino acids. Germline V gene lookup returns CDR1 MNHEY and CDR2 SVGAGI. With 2 bases removed from V and 7 bases from J, the gap between germline ends came to 12 bases. The CDR3 loop is CASSYEGVGQPQHF. CDR3 in DNA: TGTGCCAGCAGTTACGAAGGGGTTGGCCAGCCCCAGCATTTT.

This clone came up once. The J gene is TRBJ1-5, the V gene TRBV19, with 8 bases identical to TRBD1. J was trimmed by 9 bases and V by 6 bases; bases with no gene match: 10. The germline gives CDR1 LNHDA, CDR2 SQIVND (reference sequence). This CDR3 is built from 14 residues. The CDR3 protein is CASSGTGALWPQHF. CDR3 coding DNA: TGTGCCAGTAGCGGGACAGGCGCCCTTTGGCCCCAGCATTTT.

Only one count was recorded for this clone. The V and J genes are TRBV27 and TRBJ1-2; 7 positions match TRBD1. V trimming: 8 bases; J trimming: 7 bases; junction bases outside the gene matches: 10. CDR1 is MNHEY, CDR2 SMNVEV, per germline (reference sequence). The CDR3 is 13 amino acids. CDR3 residues: CASRGTEFIGYTF. Written as DNA, the CDR3 is TGTGCCAGCCGCGGGACAGAGTTTATTGGCTACACCTTC.

The rearrangement links TRBV2 to TRBJ2-7; TRBD2 is a possible D gene (5 bases). This CDR3 spans 14 amino acids. Trimming removed 1 base at V and 6 bases at J, with 13 bases between. CDR1 is SNHLY, CDR2 FYNNEI, per germline. The CDR3 DNA reads as TGTGCCAGCAGTGAAGTCCCTAGGGAGTCCGAGCAGTACTTC. Its protein product is CASSEVPRESEQYF.